Listed here are 18 T cell receptor beta chains from one sample, sequenced in a study of cytomegalovirus exposure and HLA in healthy donors. The PCR made use of 60 Vbeta and 13 Jbeta primers. TCRdb's table, derived via immunoSEQ multiplex PCR, lists solely in-frame clones and lacks some. The sample lists about 89,000 clones, about a tenth occurring once. The sample consisted of PBMCs. All receptors derive from a man aged 50 to 60 in good health and CMV-seropositive.

This clone was observed once. The genes are TRBV20-1 and TRBJ2-1; 7 nucleotides match TRBD2. The CDR3 spans 10 residues. Trimming at V came to 7 bases and at J to 9 bases, leaving 3 bases not matched to a gene. CDR1 DFQATT and CDR2 SNEGSKA come from the germline V gene (reference sequence). The CDR3 DNA reads TGCAGTGTTCCGGGGGGTGAGCAGTTCTTC. As protein: CSVPGGEQFF.

The table lists this clone with a few counts. This chain joins TRBV11-2 and TRBJ1-3, with D unclear. V lost 6 bases, J lost 2 bases, and 14 bases lay in between. The CDR3 loop spans 15 amino acids. Germline assignment: CDR1 SGHAT and CDR2 FQNNGV. The CDR3 sequence: CASRLAGSAGNTIYF. The CDR3 DNA sequence: TGTGCCAGCAGACTAGCGGGGTCGGCTGGAAACACCATATATTTT.

The chain combines TRBV4-1 with TRBJ1-3; no clear D. Germline CDR1 reads MGHRA; CDR2 reads YSYEKL. The length of the CDR3 is 14 residues. Trimming stripped 4 bases from V and 8 bases from J, with 15 bases between. The CDR3 DNA is TGCGCCAGCAGCCGCCTGGCCGGCGCGGACACCATATATTTT. It is translated as CASSRLAGADTIYF.

This clone was counted between two and nine times. The chain uses TRBV11-1 and TRBJ2-4; the D gene is possibly TRBD1 (5 bases). The V gene lost 1 base and the J gene lost 8 bases, with 12 bases spanning the gap. The germline V gene has CDR1 SGHAT and CDR2 FQDESV (reference sequence). The CDR3 spans 14 residues. CDR3 amino acids: CASSLGQSRDIQYF. In DNA form, the CDR3 reads TGTGCCAGCAGCTTAGGACAGAGCAGGGACATTCAGTACTTC.

This clone was seen only a few times. J is TRBJ2-7 and V is TRBV29-1, with 7 bases lining up with TRBD1. Germline V CDR1 and CDR2: SQVTM, ANQGSEA. V shed 7 bases, J shed 3 bases, and the junction held 6 bases outside the gene matches. There are 12 residues in the CDR3. The CDR3 coding sequence is TGCAGCGCCCAGGGACAGAGCTACGAGCAGTACTTC. Translating it yields CSAQGQSYEQYF.

This clone appeared a few times. The chain recombines TRBV27 with TRBJ2-3; 9 nucleotides line up with TRBD2. The CDR3 totals 17 residues. The germline V gene encodes CDR1 MNHEY and CDR2 SMNVEV (reference sequence). J gave up 4 bases and V 4 bases, and 12 bases lay outside the gene matches. The CDR3 loop is CASSSRFTAGGADTQYF. The CDR3 bases are TGTGCCAGCAGTTCCCGCTTCACAGCGGGAGGCGCAGATACGCAGTATTTT.

This chain links TRBV29-1 with TRBJ1-3; the match to TRBD1 covers 7 bases. CDR3 size: 12 residues. V gave up 4 bases and J gave up 4 bases; unmatched junction bases: 1. Germline lookup yields CDR1 SQVTM and CDR2 ANQGSEA. The CDR3 here is CSVGDRGNTIYF. Written as DNA, the CDR3 is TGCAGCGTTGGGGACAGAGGAAACACCATATATTTT. Using reference TRBV29-1 and TRBJ1-3 for the parts outside the CDR3, the full variable domain is SAVISQKPSRDICQRGTSLTIQCQVDSQVTMMFWYRQQPGQSLTLIATANQGSEATYESGFVIDKFPISRPNLTFSTLTVSNMSPEDSSIYLCSVGDRGNTIYFGEGSWLTVV.

Only a few counts were recorded for this clone. The rearrangement joins TRBV11-2 to TRBJ2-1, with TRBD2 matching 9 bases. J gave up 6 bases and V 1 base, and 13 bases lay outside the gene matches. Germline V CDR1 and CDR2: SGHAT, FQNNGV. This CDR3 is 18 amino acids long. This chain's CDR3 is CASSLGSRAGGPPNEQFF. The CDR3 coding sequence is TGTGCCAGCAGCTTAGGTAGTCGGGCGGGAGGGCCCCCCAATGAGCAGTTCTTC. The full variable domain, its missing parts supplied by reference TRBV11-2 and TRBJ2-1, is EAGVAQSPRYKIIEKRQSVAFWCNPISGHATLYWYQQILGQGPKLLIQFQNNGVVDDSQLPKDRFSAERLKGVDSTLKIQPAKLEDSAVYLCASSLGSRAGGPPNEQFFGPGTRLTVL.

V is TRBV9 and J is TRBJ2-5; 8 positions agree with TRBD1. J was trimmed by 5 bases and V by 8 bases; bases with no gene match: 2. The CDR3 spans 11 residues. Germline CDR1 is SGDLS and CDR2 is YYNGEE. DNA of the CDR3: TGTGCCAGGGACAGGGAGGAGACCCAGTACTTC. It yields the protein CARDREETQYF.

This clone was detected a few times. This sequence joins TRBV11-3 and TRBJ2-6, with D perhaps matching TRBD1 (6 bases). The ends were cut back, 5 bases at V and 0 bases at J, with 14 bases in the middle. The length of the CDR3 is 17 residues. Germline-derived CDR1 and CDR2 are SGHNT and YENEEA. DNA of the CDR3: TGTGCCAGCAGCCTCGGACAGCCCGACTCTGGGGCCAACGTCCTGACTTTC. It yields the protein CASSLGQPDSGANVLTF.

J is TRBJ1-5 and V is TRBV6-6; TRBD1 might be the D (5 bases). The CDR3 consists of 14 residues. The V and J ends lost 6 bases and 0 bases respectively, with 9 bases between them. Germline lookup yields CDR1 MNHNY and CDR2 SVGAGI (reference sequence). CDR3 region: CASSPTVSNQPQHF. The DNA for the CDR3 is TGTGCCAGCAGCCCGACAGTTAGCAATCAGCCCCAGCATTTT.

The CDR3 nucleotides read TGTGCCAGCAGTTTTCGGGATGGCTACACCTTC. Translating it yields CASSFRDGYTF. V and J are TRBV28 and TRBJ1-2, with D hard to call. V lost 3 bases to trimming and J lost 6 bases, with 5 bases between them. Looked up from germline, CDR1 is MDHEN and CDR2 is SYDVKM. This CDR3 comprises 11 residues.

A few counts support this clone. CDR3 DNA sequence: TGTGCCAGCAGTTACTCGACCAGGGGGGAGACCCAGTACTTC. Its translation is CASSYSTRGETQYF. The chain has TRBV6-5 and TRBJ2-5, with TRBD1 identical over 7 bases. The CDR3 loop spans 14 amino acids. Trimming at V came to 0 bases and at J to 5 bases, leaving 3 bases not matched to a gene. From germline, CDR1 is MNHEY and CDR2 SVGAGI.

There are a few counts of this clone. The V and J genes are TRBV30 and TRBJ1-2; D perhaps matches TRBD1 (6 bases). Trimming pared 4 bases from V and 4 bases from J, leaving 10 bases between. Germline V gives CDR1 GTSNPN, CDR2 SVGIG (reference sequence). The CDR3 consists of 12 residues. The DNA of the CDR3 is TGTGCCTGGAACACAGGGTTCTATGGCTACACCTTC. Its translation: CAWNTGFYGYTF.

This clone was seen a handful of times. V and J are TRBV18 and TRBJ2-7; tentative D call: TRBD1 (5 bases). The CDR3 sequence is 14 residues long. Trimming left V 3 bases short and J 9 bases short, with 18 bases between. In germline, CDR1 is KGHSH, CDR2 LQKENI. CDR3 nucleotide sequence: TGTGCCAGCTCACCGGATATAGGGGCCTTGGGGCAGTACTTC. Encoded protein: CASSPDIGALGQYF.

A few counts support this clone. The chain joins TRBV30 to TRBJ1-5; D remains ambiguous. The V end was cut by 4 bases, the J end by 4 bases, with 11 bases between. Per the germline V gene, CDR1 is GTSNPN and CDR2 is SVGIG (reference sequence). There are 13 residues in the CDR3. CDR3 in amino acids: CAWTSSFNQPQHF. The CDR3, as DNA: TGTGCCTGGACCTCGTCCTTTAATCAGCCCCAGCATTTT. Full variable domain (remainder filled in from reference TRBV30 and TRBJ1-5): SQTIHQWPATLVQPVGSPLSLECTVEGTSNPNLYWYRQAAGRGLQLLFYSVGIGQISSEVPQNLSASRPQDRQFILSSKKLLLSDSGFYLCAWTSSFNQPQHFGDGTRLSIL.

This CDR3 reads CASSRTISNQPQHF. CDR3 nucleotides: TGTGCCAGCAGTCGGACTATTAGCAATCAGCCCCAGCATTTT. This chain joins TRBV28 and TRBJ1-5; D call uncertain. V was trimmed by 5 bases and J by 0 bases, leaving 8 bases between them. The germline V gene encodes CDR1 MDHEN and CDR2 SYDVKM. The CDR3 is 14 amino acids.

The rearrangement uses TRBV27 and TRBJ2-2; maybe TRBD2 (6 bases). CDR3 length: 15 amino acids. The germline V and J ends were trimmed by 2 bases and 0 bases, with 7 bases remaining between them. The germline gives CDR1 MNHEY, CDR2 SMNVEV (reference sequence). This CDR3 is CASSLREPNTGELFF. In DNA, the CDR3 is TGTGCCAGCAGTTTACGGGAGCCGAACACCGGGGAGCTGTTTTTT.